One sample yielded the 25 T cell receptor beta chains listed below, sequenced in a study of human T cells and chemical hapten exposure. Time point: patch test 2, 6 weeks after DPC sensitization. Treatment of the sample: therapeutic diphenylcyclopropenone sensitization with weekly scalp DPC. TCRdb called the RACE reads again in MiXCR, with one record for every CDR3 protein. The sample lists around 69,000 distinct CDR3 sequences, over 6.5% occurring once. The sample here was whole blood, taken in connection with sensitization to the hapten diphenylcyclopropenone (DPC). The receptors originated from a woman aged 45-65 years with alopecia areata. Some clones in this sample may be carry-over from other donors' samples.

V usage is TRBV5-5 and J usage is TRBJ2-7; 10 bases line up with TRBD2. V lost 0 bases, J lost 7 bases, and 16 bases stayed unmatched. In germline, CDR1 is SGHKS, CDR2 YYEKEE (reference sequence). The CDR3 extends over 18 amino acids. DNA of the CDR3: TGTGCCAGCAGCTTGGGACAGAGTACTAGCGGGACCCCGAGGGAGCAGTACTTC. Protein: CASSLGQSTSGTPREQYF.

This clonotype appeared many times. V gene TRBV4-1 combines with J gene TRBJ1-1; maybe TRBD1 (5 bases). Germline V CDR1 and CDR2: MGHRA, YSYEKL. The CDR3 consists of 16 residues. V was trimmed by 0 bases and J by 0 bases, leaving 11 bases between them. The CDR3 here is CASSQEGFRVNTEAFF. CDR3 DNA sequence: TGCGCCAGCAGCCAAGAGGGCTTCAGGGTGAACACTGAAGCTTTCTTT.

The chain employs TRBV28 and TRBJ1-6; TRBD1 might be the D (5 bases). V lost 9 bases to trimming and J lost 4 bases, with 13 bases between them. This CDR3 is 14 amino acids long. Germline CDR1 reads MDHEN; CDR2 reads SYDVKM. CDR3 amino acids: CASLKGTYNSPLHF. Here the CDR3 DNA reads TGTGCCAGTCTGAAAGGGACTTATAATTCACCCCTCCACTTT.

This clonotype was observed a handful of times. J is TRBJ2-1 and V is TRBV10-3; TRBD2 agrees at 14 bases. Unmatched junction bases numbered 4, after V lost 7 bases and J lost 5 bases. CDR1 and CDR2 from the germline V gene are ENHRY and SYGVKD. This CDR3 spans 15 amino acids. CDR3 DNA sequence: TGTGCCATCAACCCGGGACTAGCGGGGGACAATGAGCAGTTCTTC. Translating gives CAINPGLAGDNEQFF.

This clonotype was seen only a few times. This rearrangement joins TRBV3-1 to TRBJ1-1, with a weak D call TRBD1 (6 bases). Trimming cost V 4 bases and J 3 bases, with 15 bases left between them. The CDR3 has 15 amino acids. Germline CDR1 is LGHDT and CDR2 is YNNKEL (reference sequence). CDR3 region: CASSPEGVLYTEAFF. The CDR3 coding sequence is TGTGCCAGCAGCCCAGAGGGGGTTCTCTACACTGAAGCTTTCTTT.

The V and J genes are TRBV2 and TRBJ2-2; a weak D match, TRBD2 (6 bases). Between the trimmed V and J ends, which lost 6 bases and 3 bases, there was a span of 8 bases. In germline, CDR1 is SNHLY, CDR2 FYNNEI. The CDR3 sequence is 13 residues long. The CDR3 region is CASRGGDTGELFF. The CDR3, as DNA: TGTGCCAGCAGAGGCGGGGACACCGGGGAGCTGTTTTTT.

The rearrangement joins TRBV29-1 to TRBJ2-5; maybe TRBD1 (6 bases). Per germline, CDR1 SQVTM and CDR2 ANQGSEA. V was trimmed by 4 bases and J by 5 bases, leaving 14 bases between them. The CDR3 loop spans 13 amino acids. CDR3 sequence reads: CSVGGPGPETQYF. CDR3 nucleotides: TGCAGCGTTGGGGGGCCCGGTCCGGAGACCCAGTACTTC.

Details on this clonotype: This may come from a read error, since a much larger clone is one base off. V gene TRBV6-1 combines with J gene TRBJ1-1, with no clear D. This CDR3 spans 14 amino acids. Germline lookup yields CDR1 MNHNS and CDR2 SASEGT. Between the trimmed V and J ends, which lost 7 bases and 9 bases, there was a span of 21 bases. CDR3 DNA sequence: TGTGCCAGCATCTCCTTCACGGGCGGGGTTAAAGCTTTCTTT. Translated, it gives CASISFTGGVKAFF.

This clonotype was counted only a few times. The CDR3 spells CASSLEGASAEAFF. CDR3 in DNA: TGCGCCAGCAGCTTGGAGGGGGCTTCGGCTGAAGCTTTCTTT. The chain employs TRBV5-1 and TRBJ1-1; 7 nucleotides line up with TRBD1. Germline CDR1 reads SGHRS; CDR2 reads YFSETQ. The CDR3 length is 14 residues. Unmatched junction bases numbered 5, after V lost 0 bases and J lost 6 bases.

This clonotype was counted only a few times. This chain links TRBV6-2 or TRBV6-3 with TRBJ2-6; 9 positions match TRBD1. CDR1 is MNHEY, CDR2 SVGEGT, per germline. V was pared by 6 bases and J by 2 bases, with 8 bases of the junction left unmatched. This CDR3 region has 17 residues. The CDR3 region is CASSTGTGITGANVLTF. Here the CDR3 DNA reads TGTGCCAGCAGCACCGGGACAGGGATAACTGGGGCCAACGTCCTGACTTTC.

V and J are TRBV9 and TRBJ2-6, with D hard to call. The germline V and J ends were trimmed by 4 bases and 4 bases, with 9 bases remaining between them. The CDR3 is 14 residues long. Germline assignment: CDR1 SGDLS and CDR2 YYNGEE. The CDR3 is CASSPDAGANVLTF. The CDR3 region has the DNA TGTGCCAGCAGCCCCGACGCCGGGGCCAACGTCCTGACTTTC.

The chain links TRBV4-1 to TRBJ2-3; tentatively, D is TRBD2 (6 bases). The CDR3 has 16 residues. Trimming removed 1 base at V and 3 bases at J, with 14 bases between. Germline assignment: CDR1 MGHRA and CDR2 YSYEKL. DNA of the CDR3: TGCGCCAGCAGCCAAGGGCCGGCACGGGGGACAGATACGCAGTATTTT. Translated: CASSQGPARGTDTQYF.

The genes are TRBV18 and TRBJ1-5; no clear D gene. With 3 bases removed from V and 2 bases from J, the gap between germline ends came to 8 bases. The CDR3 extends over 14 amino acids. CDR1 and CDR2 from the germline V gene are KGHSH and LQKENI. In DNA, the CDR3 is TGTGCCAGCTCACCCCCGCCGGGCAATCAGCCCCAGCATTTT. This sequence encodes CASSPPPGNQPQHF.

This clonotype was seen repeatedly, ten times or more. The chain links TRBV24-1 to TRBJ2-1, with 9 bases lining up with TRBD1. Trimming took 3 bases from V and 0 from J; bases not matched to a gene: 5. This CDR3 spans 17 amino acids. Germline V gives CDR1 KGHDR, CDR2 SFDVKD. The CDR3 nucleotides are TGTGCCACCAGTGATAGGGGGACAGGGAGCTCCTACAATGAGCAGTTCTTC. Protein product: CATSDRGTGSSYNEQFF.

This clonotype showed up many times. The chain has TRBV7-2 and TRBJ1-6; the D gene is possibly TRBD1 (6 bases). The CDR3 loop spans 15 amino acids. The ends were cut back, 5 bases at V and 7 bases at J, with 15 bases in the middle. CDR1 SGHTA and CDR2 FQGNSA come from the germline V gene. The CDR3 is CASSPVGRGNSPLHF. The CDR3 DNA follows: TGTGCCAGCAGCCCGGTTGGGAGGGGGAATTCACCCCTCCACTTT. Using reference TRBV7-2 and TRBJ1-6 for the parts outside the CDR3, the full variable domain is GAGVSQSPSNKVTEKGKDVELRCDPISGHTALYWYRQSLGQGLEFLIYFQGNSAPDKSGLPSDRFSAERTGGSVSTLTIQRTQQEDSAVYLCASSPVGRGNSPLHFGNGTRLTVT.

This clonotype was seen many times. The chain has TRBV20-1 and TRBJ1-1; D possibly corresponds to TRBD1 (5 bases). Trimming left V 4 bases short and J 3 bases short, with 12 bases between. Germline V lookup: CDR1 DFQATT, CDR2 SNEGSKA (reference sequence). The CDR3 is 13 amino acids. In DNA form, the CDR3 reads TGCAGTGCTACAATCCCGGGGCACACTGAAGCTTTCTTT. Encoded protein: CSATIPGHTEAFF.

This clonotype was seen a few times. The genes are TRBV29-1 and TRBJ1-5; 7 nucleotides align to TRBD1. The CDR3 sequence is 12 residues long. With V trimmed by 6 bases and J by 1 base, 0 bases remained unmatched. Germline CDR1 is SQVTM and CDR2 is ANQGSEA. CDR3 bases: TGCAGCGTACAGGGGAGCAATCAGCCCCAGCATTTT. Translation: CSVQGSNQPQHF.

The table lists this clonotype with many counts. The gene calls are TRBV6-6 and TRBJ1-1; tentative D call: TRBD1 (6 bases). Germline V gives CDR1 MNHNY, CDR2 SVGAGI (reference sequence). The CDR3 contains 14 residues. V was trimmed by 0 bases and J by 3 bases, leaving 8 bases between them. The CDR3: CASSYSTGHTEAFF. CDR3 in DNA: TGTGCCAGCAGTTACTCGACAGGTCACACTGAAGCTTTCTTT.

This clonotype appeared a few times. The J gene is TRBJ2-7, the V gene TRBV27, with D possibly TRBD2 on 5 matching bases. The V end was cut by 6 bases, the J end by 6 bases, with 18 bases between. The CDR3 totals 14 residues. Per the germline V gene, CDR1 is MNHEY and CDR2 is SMNVEV (reference sequence). Here the CDR3 reads CASSQLRGTTEQYF. DNA of the CDR3: TGTGCCAGCAGCCAGCTCCGGGGAACAACCGAGCAGTACTTC.

The genes are TRBV6-2 or TRBV6-3 and TRBJ1-1, with 8 bases matching TRBD1. The CDR3 consists of 17 residues. Per the germline V gene, CDR1 is MNHEY and CDR2 is SVGEGT. V dropped 5 bases and J dropped 1; count of bases not matched to a gene: 12. CDR3 in amino acids: CASSIPNRGFQNTEAFF. The CDR3 DNA reads TGTGCCAGCAGTATCCCGAACAGGGGGTTCCAGAACACTGAAGCTTTCTTT.

The chain joins TRBV5-6 to TRBJ2-4; possibly TRBD1 for D (5 bases). CDR1 SGHDT and CDR2 YYEEEE come from the germline V gene. This CDR3 spans 14 amino acids. Trimming shortened V by 7 bases and J by 0 bases, and 11 bases separated the two germline ends. This CDR3 is CASVPQGAKNIQYF. CDR3 DNA: TGTGCCAGCGTCCCCCAGGGAGCCAAAAACATTCAGTACTTC.

This clonotype showed up many times. The chain uses TRBV4-3 and TRBJ2-1; unclear D gene. Germline V gene lookup returns CDR1 LGHNA and CDR2 YSLEER. The CDR3 is 15 residues long. V gave up 2 bases and J gave up 0 bases, with 8 bases separating them. CDR3 nucleotide sequence: TGCGCCAGCAGCCAAACGGAGAGCTCCTACAATGAGCAGTTCTTC. Translated, it gives CASSQTESSYNEQFF.

This rearrangement joins TRBV7-2 to TRBJ2-5; TRBD1 aligns across 7 bases. This CDR3 contains 15 residues. V shed 6 bases, J shed 6 bases, and the junction held 13 bases outside the gene matches. Germline loops: CDR1 SGHTA, CDR2 FQGNSA. In DNA, the CDR3 is TGTGCCAGCAGAAGGGACAGAGTAGTCTGGAAGACCCAGTACTTC. As protein: CASRRDRVVWKTQYF. Drawing the rest from reference TRBV7-2 and TRBJ2-5, the complete variable domain is GAGVSQSPSNKVTEKGKDVELRCDPISGHTALYWYRQSLGQGLEFLIYFQGNSAPDKSGLPSDRFSAERTGGSVSTLTIQRTQQEDSAVYLCASRRDRVVWKTQYFGPGTRLLVL.

The chain uses TRBV9 and TRBJ2-1, with no clear D. The CDR3 has 15 amino acids. The germline gives CDR1 SGDLS, CDR2 YYNGEE. Trimming removed 2 bases from V and 0 bases from J, with 9 bases in between. CDR3 nucleotides: TGTGCCAGCAGCGTCGACATTTACTCCTACAATGAGCAGTTCTTC. It is translated as CASSVDIYSYNEQFF. Using reference TRBV9 and TRBJ2-1 for the parts outside the CDR3, the full variable domain is DSGVTQTPKHLITATGQRVTLRCSPRSGDLSVYWYQQSLDQGLQFLIQYYNGEERAKGNILERFSAQQFPDLHSELNLSSLELGDSALYFCASSVDIYSYNEQFFGPGTRLTVL.

A few counts support this clonotype. The J gene is TRBJ1-5, the V gene TRBV20-1; 9 bases are a match to TRBD1. This CDR3 has 14 residues. Per germline, CDR1 DFQATT and CDR2 SNEGSKA (reference sequence). Trimming at V came to 5 bases and at J to 5 bases, leaving 7 bases not matched to a gene. The CDR3 sequence is CSAQEDRGHQPQHF. As DNA, the CDR3 is TGCAGTGCTCAAGAGGACAGGGGACATCAGCCCCAGCATTTT.